This T cell receptor beta chain was recorded in a study of T cells in Graves' hyperthyroidism and ophthalmopathy. Study-wide results and limits: Ophthalmopathy was separated from stable hyperthyroidism by a 13 V-J model. Within blood appeared most thyroid clonotypes that had expanded above 0.001. Prediction of ophthalmopathy progression came a median approximately 6.6 months pre-onset.

This clonotype came up many times. Its target is unknown. Deletions cut 1 base from V and 8 bases from J, with 14 bases between. Germline V gene data show CDR1 as KGHDR and CDR2 as SFDVKD. The CDR3 is made up of 15 amino acids. Researchers took RNA transcripts and amplified the TCR beta CDR3 regions from them. First-round RT-PCR targeting the TCR CDR3 was performed with the HTBI primer set. MiXCR was run by TCRdb on the multiplex PCR reads, yielding one entry per CDR3 protein. The table shows 380,000 or so distinct CDR3 sequences, with approximately 13% occurring only once. The PBMCs were taken from over 9.5 ml of fresh peripheral blood.

The specimen was blood. The TCR originated in a man aged 25 to 40 with Graves' hyperthyroidism that later progressed to Graves' ophthalmopathy. The rearrangement uses TRBV24-1 and TRBJ2-1; possibly TRBD1 for D (6 bases). Written as DNA, the CDR3 is TGTGCCACCAGTGATTTCGAACAGGGCAAGGATGAGCAGTTCTTC. It encodes CATSDFEQGKDEQFF.